The source of this TCR beta chain is a study of cytomegalovirus exposure and HLA in healthy donors. To note about this clone: The sample has other DNA sequences that encode this CDR3 too.

CDR3 length: 16 residues. Germline V gene lookup returns CDR1 LGHNA and CDR2 YNFKEQ. V lost 3 bases, J lost 0 bases, and 4 bases stayed unmatched. Primers included in the PCR were 60 Vbeta and 13 Jbeta primers. Clones were sequenced by immunoSEQ multiplex PCR, and TCRdb holds only the in-frame ones, with some missing. This table has roughly 130,000 clones, about three quarters appearing once. Though probably carrying unrecorded immune exposures, donors were nominally healthy at sampling. The origin of this receptor is a woman aged 40-49 years in good health and CMV-seronegative. The genes are TRBV4-2 and TRBJ2-3; TRBD2 agrees at 9 bases. The sequenced sample consisted of PBMCs. CDR3 sequence (DNA): TGTGCCAGCAGCCAGAGCGGGGGGCGGAGCACAGATACGCAGTATTTT. Its translation is CASSQSGGRSTDTQYF.